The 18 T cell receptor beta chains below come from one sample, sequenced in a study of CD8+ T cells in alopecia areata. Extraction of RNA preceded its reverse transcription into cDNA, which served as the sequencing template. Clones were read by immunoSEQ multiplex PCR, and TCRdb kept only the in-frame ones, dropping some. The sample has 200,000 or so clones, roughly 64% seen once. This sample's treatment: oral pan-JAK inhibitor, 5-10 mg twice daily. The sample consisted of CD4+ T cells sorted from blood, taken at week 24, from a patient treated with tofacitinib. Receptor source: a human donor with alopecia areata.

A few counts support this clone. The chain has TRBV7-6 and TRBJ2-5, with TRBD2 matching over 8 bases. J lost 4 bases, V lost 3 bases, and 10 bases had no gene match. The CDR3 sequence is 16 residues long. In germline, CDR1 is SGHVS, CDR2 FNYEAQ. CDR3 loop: CASSFTGGAKIETQYF. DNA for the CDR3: TGTGCCAGCAGCTTCACCGGGGGGGCAAAAATAGAGACCCAGTACTTC. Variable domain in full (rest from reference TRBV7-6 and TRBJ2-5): GAGVSQSPRYKVTKRGQDVALRCDPISGHVSLYWYRQALGQGPEFLTYFNYEAQQDKSGLPNDRFSAERPEGSISTLTIQRTEQRDSAMYRCASSFTGGAKIETQYFGPGTRLLVL.

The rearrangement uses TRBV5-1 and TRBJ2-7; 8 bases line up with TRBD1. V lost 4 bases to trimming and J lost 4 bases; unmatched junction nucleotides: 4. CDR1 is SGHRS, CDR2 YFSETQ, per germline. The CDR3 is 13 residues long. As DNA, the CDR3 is TGCGCCAGCAGCGCGGGACAGGCGTACGAGCAGTACTTC. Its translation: CASSAGQAYEQYF.

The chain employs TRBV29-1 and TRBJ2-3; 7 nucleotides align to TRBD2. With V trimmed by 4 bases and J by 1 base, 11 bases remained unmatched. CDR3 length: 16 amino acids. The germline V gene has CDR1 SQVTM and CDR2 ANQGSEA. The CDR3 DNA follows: TGCAGCGTTGTATTGCCCGGGGCGGGGGGCACAGATACGCAGTATTTT. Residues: CSVVLPGAGGTDTQYF.

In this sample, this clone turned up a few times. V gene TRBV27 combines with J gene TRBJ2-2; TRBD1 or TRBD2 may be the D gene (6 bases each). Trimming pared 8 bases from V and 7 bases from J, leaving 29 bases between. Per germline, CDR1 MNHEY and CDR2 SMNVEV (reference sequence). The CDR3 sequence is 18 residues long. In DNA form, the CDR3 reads TGTGCCAGCGGCGACTCATCTCAGGGGAGGTGGAGGGGCGGGGAGCTGTTTTTT. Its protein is CASGDSSQGRWRGGELFF.

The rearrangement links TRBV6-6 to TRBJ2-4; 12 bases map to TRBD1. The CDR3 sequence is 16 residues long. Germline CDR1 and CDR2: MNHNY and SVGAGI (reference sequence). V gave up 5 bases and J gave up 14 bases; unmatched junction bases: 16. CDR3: CASSRTLPGTGGAKYF. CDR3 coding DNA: TGTGCCAGCAGTCGCACGCTACCCGGGACAGGGGGCGCGAAGTACTTC.

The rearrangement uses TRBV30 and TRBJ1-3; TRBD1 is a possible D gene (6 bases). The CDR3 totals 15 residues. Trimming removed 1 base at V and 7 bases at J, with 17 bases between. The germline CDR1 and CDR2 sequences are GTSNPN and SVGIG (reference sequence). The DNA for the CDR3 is TGTGCCTGGAGTGCCCCGGCAGGGGAGAGGAACACCATATATTTT. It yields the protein CAWSAPAGERNTIYF.

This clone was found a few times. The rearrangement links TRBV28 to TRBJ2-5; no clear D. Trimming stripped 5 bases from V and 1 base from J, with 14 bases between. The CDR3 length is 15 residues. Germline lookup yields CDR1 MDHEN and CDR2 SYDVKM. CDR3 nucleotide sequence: TGTGCCAGCAGTCAACGCCGACGTACCCAAGAGACCCAGTACTTC. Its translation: CASSQRRRTQETQYF.

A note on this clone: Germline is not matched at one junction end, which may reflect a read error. The CDR3 reads CASRYYDEQFF. DNA for the CDR3: TGTGCCAGCAGATACTACGATGAGCAGTTCTTC. The rearrangement joins TRBV6-5 to TRBJ2-1; D is undetermined. From germline, CDR1 is MNHEY and CDR2 SVGAGI. This CDR3 contains 11 residues.

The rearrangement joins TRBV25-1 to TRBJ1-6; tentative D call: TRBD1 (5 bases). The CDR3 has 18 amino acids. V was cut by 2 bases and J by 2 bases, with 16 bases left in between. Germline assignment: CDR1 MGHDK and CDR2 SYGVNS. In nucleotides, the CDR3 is TGTGCCAGCAGTGAAAGGTTGGGGCGCGGCCCCTATAATTCACCCCTCCACTTT. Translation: CASSERLGRGPYNSPLHF.

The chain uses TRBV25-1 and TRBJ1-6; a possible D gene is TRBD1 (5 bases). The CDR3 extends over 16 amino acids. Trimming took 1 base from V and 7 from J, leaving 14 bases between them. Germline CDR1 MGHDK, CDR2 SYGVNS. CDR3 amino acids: CASSELRAGGNSPLHF. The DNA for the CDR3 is TGTGCCAGCAGTGAATTGCGGGCGGGGGGGAATTCACCCCTCCACTTT.

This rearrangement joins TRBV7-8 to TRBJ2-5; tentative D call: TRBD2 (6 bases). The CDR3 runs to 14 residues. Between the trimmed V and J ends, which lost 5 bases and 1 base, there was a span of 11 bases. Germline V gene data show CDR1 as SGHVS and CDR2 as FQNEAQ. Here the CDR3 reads CASSPGGIQETQYF. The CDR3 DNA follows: TGTGCCAGCAGCCCGGGCGGGATCCAAGAGACCCAGTACTTC.

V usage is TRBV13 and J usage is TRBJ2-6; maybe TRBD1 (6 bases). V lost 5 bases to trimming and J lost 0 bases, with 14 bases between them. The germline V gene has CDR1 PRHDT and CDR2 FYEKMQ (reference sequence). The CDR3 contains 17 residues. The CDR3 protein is CASSRRQVSSGANVLTF. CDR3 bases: TGTGCCAGCAGCAGGAGACAGGTTAGCTCTGGGGCCAACGTCCTGACTTTC. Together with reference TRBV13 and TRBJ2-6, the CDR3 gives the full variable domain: AAGVIQSPRHLIKEKRETATLKCYPIPRHDTVYWYQQGPGQDPQFLISFYEKMQSDKGSIPDRFSAQQFSDYHSELNMSSLELGDSALYFCASSRRQVSSGANVLTFGAGSRLTVL.

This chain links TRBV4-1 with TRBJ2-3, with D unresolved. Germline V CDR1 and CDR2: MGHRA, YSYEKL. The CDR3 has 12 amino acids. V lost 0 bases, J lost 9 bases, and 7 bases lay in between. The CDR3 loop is CASSQDIGTQYF. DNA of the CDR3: TGCGCCAGCAGCCAAGATATTGGAACGCAGTATTTT.

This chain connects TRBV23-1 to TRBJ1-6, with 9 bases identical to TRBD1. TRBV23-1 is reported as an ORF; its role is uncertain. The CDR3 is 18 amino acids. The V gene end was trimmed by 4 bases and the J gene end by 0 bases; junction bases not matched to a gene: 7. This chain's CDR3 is CASSLYDRGYSYNSPLHF. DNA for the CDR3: TGCGCCAGCAGTCTTTATGACAGGGGGTACTCCTATAATTCACCCCTCCACTTT.

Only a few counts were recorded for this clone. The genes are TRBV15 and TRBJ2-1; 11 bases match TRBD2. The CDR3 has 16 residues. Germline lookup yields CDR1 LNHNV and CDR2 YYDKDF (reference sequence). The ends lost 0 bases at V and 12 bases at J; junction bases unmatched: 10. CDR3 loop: CATSRDLLAGVHGQFF. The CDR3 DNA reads TGTGCCACCAGCAGAGATTTACTAGCGGGGGTGCATGGGCAGTTCTTC.

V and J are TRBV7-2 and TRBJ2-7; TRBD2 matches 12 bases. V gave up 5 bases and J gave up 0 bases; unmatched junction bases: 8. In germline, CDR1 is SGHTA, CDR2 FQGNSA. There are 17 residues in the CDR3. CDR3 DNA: TGTGCCAGCAGCGACAGGCTAGCGGGAGGGATCTCCTACGAGCAGTACTTC. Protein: CASSDRLAGGISYEQYF.

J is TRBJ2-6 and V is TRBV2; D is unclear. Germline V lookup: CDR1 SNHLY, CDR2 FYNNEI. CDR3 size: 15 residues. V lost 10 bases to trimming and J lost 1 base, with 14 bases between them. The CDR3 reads CATRPTISGANVLTF. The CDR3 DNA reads TGTGCCACCAGGCCCACTATATCTGGGGCCAACGTCCTGACTTTC.

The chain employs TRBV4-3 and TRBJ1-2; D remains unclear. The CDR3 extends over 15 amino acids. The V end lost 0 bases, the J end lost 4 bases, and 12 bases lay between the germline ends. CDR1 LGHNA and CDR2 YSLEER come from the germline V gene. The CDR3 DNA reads TGCGCCAGCAGCCAAGATGTGGGCGAGACCTATGGCTACACCTTC. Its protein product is CASSQDVGETYGYTF.